This record concerns one TCR beta chain sequence. Germline CDR1 MGHRA, CDR2 YSYEKL. Trimming left V 0 bases short and J 1 base short, with 13 bases between. This CDR3 is built from 17 residues. The data were taken from a study of OX40 agonist ivuxolimab in advanced cancers. Looking at the study overall: Ivuxolimab doses were 0.01, 0.1, 0.3, 1.5, 3 or 10 mg/kg every 2 weeks. Males comprised roughly four fifths of the group, whose mean age was about 61 years (range 23 to 79). Patients achieving partial responses numbered three: one hepatocellular carcinoma case and two cutaneous melanoma cases. Under the entry rules, prior anti-PD-1, anti-PD-L1 or anti-CTLA-4 therapy was allowed, and about 38% had some.

Sequenced by immunoSEQ multiplex PCR; TCRdb stores in-frame clones only, minus some. The sample has over 80,000 clones, around 85% seen once. The chain carries TRBV4-1 and TRBJ1-3; unclear D gene. The source was CD4+ or CD8+ T cells sorted from blood, collected in a trial of the OX40 agonist ivuxolimab. The TCR originated in an adult with an advanced solid tumor such as melanoma, head and neck, liver or kidney cancer. The CDR3 reads CASSQDQALGSGNTIYF. The DNA of the CDR3 is TGCGCCAGCAGCCAAGATCAGGCCCTAGGGTCTGGAAACACCATATATTTT.